This T cell receptor beta chain stems from a study of T cell changes during pregnancy in multiple sclerosis. Method: immunoSEQ multiplex PCR; TCRdb's copy keeps in-frame clones and lacks some. This repertoire shows under 50,000 clones, approximately 92% found once; its top ten account for approximately 0.73%. Source: CD4+ T cells from peripheral blood mononuclear cells, taken in the first trimester of pregnancy. The receptor's source is a female donor with multiple sclerosis, enrolled in a pregnancy study.

The CDR3 here is CASSLGGRNNEKLFF. The CDR3 nucleotides read TGTGCCAGCAGCTTGGGGGGACGGAATAATGAAAAACTGTTTTTT. V and J are TRBV7-6 and TRBJ1-4; TRBD1 might be the D (5 bases). CDR3 size: 15 residues. Per the germline V gene, CDR1 is SGHVS and CDR2 is FNYEAQ. V was shortened by 3 bases and J by 4 bases, with 12 bases between the two germline ends.